Below, one TCR beta chain is given with its context. Its antigen is still unknown. The sample holds no much larger clone one base away, and base qualities are not on file. Using the deep immunoSEQ assay, TCR CDR3 regions were amplified from genomic DNA by multiplex PCR. Genomic DNA extracted from each cell subset was distributed evenly over all wells of several immunoSEQ 96-well plates, and each plate served as one replicate. For sorted subsets, about 220 ng of genomic DNA, equivalent to around 30,000 T cell genomes, went into each replicate PCR. Purified libraries were measured with a Qubit 3.0 fluorometer, size-checked on a Bioanalyzer 2100, and measured again with the KAPA Library Quantification kit. Every immunoSEQ 96-well plate was sequenced on a dedicated single-read 150-cycle Illumina NextSeq 550 flow cell. For the original study's pipeline: Because the immunoSEQ output included only junctional sequences and no quality scores, the filtering could not be the same as the filtering used for full-length reads. To assign V/J genes and CDR3, sequences were annotated against IMGT germline references using PyIR, a Python wrapper for IgBLAST v1.9. Reads with weak V/J assignments (E-value above 1e-6), missing CDR3, stop codons, out-of-frame junctions, or ambiguous translated residues were removed. V3J clonotypes were defined as sequences sharing an identical inferred V gene, J gene, and CDR3 amino acid sequence. Percentage overlap between repertoires was computed as shared unique clonotypes divided by the size of the smaller repertoire. Repertoire richness was assessed with RTK rarefaction, the Chao1 estimator, and Recon v2.1 estimates of unobserved clonotypes. OLGA was used to compute generation probabilities for all TCRbeta clonotypes that the gDNA method yielded from a few donors. In its TCRdb copy, this immuneACCESS table keeps in-frame sequences only and misses some clones. Where compared with another copy, unresolved V genes explain less than half of these, and the others have no known cause. That table is the source of V, J and clone size, and D and trimming were worked out from the DNA. In all, the sample holds about 2 million clones, and around 96% of those were seen once. Around 1.2% of the sample comes from the top ten.

These data originate in a study of shared clonotypes between healthy human individuals (dated by TCRdb to between 2020 and 2021). Regarding the study in general: The cohort included a few men and a couple of women between 18 and 49 years of age. For each donor, CD4 naive and CD4 memory were each given three plates, CD8 naive was given two plates, and CD8 memory was given one plate. Libraries were prepared and TCR repertoires were sequenced by different laboratories using diverse techniques, in order to increase sequencing depth and limit assay-specific biases. Blood TCR repertoires of four to six healthy adults were deeply sequenced to estimate repertoire size and the extent of clonotype sharing between individuals. Per donor, leukapheresis produced somewhere between about 0.94 and 9.5 billion PBMCs. General study outcomes and caveats: The small number of donors limited the genetic and exposure-history diversity represented. Across a handful of donors, approximately 5% of naive CD4, around 3.3% of naive CD8, 2.3% of memory CD4, and over 0.35% of memory CD8 clonotypes were shared. Compared with non-shared clonotypes, the clonotypes found in all four sorted-subset donors had higher generation probabilities. Even with the large sequencing depth, rarefaction of the sorted-subset datasets indicated that sequencing was incomplete. Only blood was sampled, and tissue TCR repertoires likely differ from those in blood. Based on pairwise subsampling, the degree of clonotype sharing among donors was expected to be affected by sequencing depth. Naive subsets generally had larger estimated clonotype richness than memory subsets.

CD8 naive samples were obtained by positive selection for CCR7 among CD45RO-negative cells, yielding a CD45RA+CCR7+ population from which TemRA cells were excluded. The donors were healthy, HIV-negative adults with no recently reported acute infections or vaccinations. Every donor was a Caucasian adult living in Nashville, Tennessee, USA. Blood was collected by leukapheresis, and PBMCs were isolated by Ficoll-Histopaque density gradient centrifugation and then cryopreserved in liquid nitrogen vapor phase. Purity and quantity of every magnetically sorted T cell population were checked by analytical flow cytometry. From each sorted fraction, genomic DNA was isolated and quantified by UV absorbance on a Nanodrop 2000c. V is shortened by 0 bases, J by 5 bases, and the region joining them spans 5 bases. The cysteine opens and the phenylalanine closes a CDR3 of 12 amino acids. This entry keeps only the CDR3 DNA: 36 bases, framed from base 1. Looking up the germline V gene yields CDR1 SGHRS and CDR2 YFSETQ.

Recombination connected TRBV5-1 to TRBJ1-2, with no confident D gene call. The receptor's source is a young man in good health. Sequencing input: naive CD8+ T cells sorted from blood. Explained via the paper, the cell subset or site label denotes: CD45RA+CCR7+. The CDR3 protein: CASSLAGYGYTF. DNA sequence: TGCGCCAGCAGCTTGGCTGGATATGGCTACACCTTC.